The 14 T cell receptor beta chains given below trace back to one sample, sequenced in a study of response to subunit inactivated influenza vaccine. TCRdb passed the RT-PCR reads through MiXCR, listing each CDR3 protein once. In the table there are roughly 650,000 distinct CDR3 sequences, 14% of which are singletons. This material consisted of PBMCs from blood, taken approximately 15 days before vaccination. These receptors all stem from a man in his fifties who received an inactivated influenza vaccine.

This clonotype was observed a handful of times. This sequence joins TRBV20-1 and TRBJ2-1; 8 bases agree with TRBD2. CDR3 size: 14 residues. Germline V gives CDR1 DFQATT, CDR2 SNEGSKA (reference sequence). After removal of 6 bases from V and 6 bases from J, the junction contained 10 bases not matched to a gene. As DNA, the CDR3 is TGCAGTGCCCCGGGACTAGTGGTGTCCAATGAGCAGTTCTTC. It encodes CSAPGLVVSNEQFF.

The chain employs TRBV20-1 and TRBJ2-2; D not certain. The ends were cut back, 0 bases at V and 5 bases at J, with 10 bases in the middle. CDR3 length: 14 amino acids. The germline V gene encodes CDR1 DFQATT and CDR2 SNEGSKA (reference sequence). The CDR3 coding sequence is TGCAGTGCTAGAGAAACGCCGGCGACCGGGGAGCTGTTTTTT. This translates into CSARETPATGELFF.

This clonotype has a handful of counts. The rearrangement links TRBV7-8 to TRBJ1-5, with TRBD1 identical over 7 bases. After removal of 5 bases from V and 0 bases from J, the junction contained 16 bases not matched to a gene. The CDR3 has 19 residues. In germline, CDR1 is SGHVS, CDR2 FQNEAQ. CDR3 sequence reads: CASSQSQQGDLYSNQPQHF. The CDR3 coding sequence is TGTGCCAGCAGCCAGAGCCAGCAGGGGGACTTATATAGCAATCAGCCCCAGCATTTT.

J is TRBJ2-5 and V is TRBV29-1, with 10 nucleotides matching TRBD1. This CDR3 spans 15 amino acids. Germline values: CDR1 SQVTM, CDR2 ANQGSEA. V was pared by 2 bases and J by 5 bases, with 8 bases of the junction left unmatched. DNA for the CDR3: TGCAGCGTTGAATTGCGGGGACAGGGGCCGGAGACCCAGTACTTC. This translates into CSVELRGQGPETQYF. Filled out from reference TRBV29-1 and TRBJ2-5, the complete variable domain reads SAVISQKPSRDICQRGTSLTIQCQVDSQVTMMFWYRQQPGQSLTLIATANQGSEATYESGFVIDKFPISRPNLTFSTLTVSNMSPEDSSIYLCSVELRGQGPETQYFGPGTRLLVL.

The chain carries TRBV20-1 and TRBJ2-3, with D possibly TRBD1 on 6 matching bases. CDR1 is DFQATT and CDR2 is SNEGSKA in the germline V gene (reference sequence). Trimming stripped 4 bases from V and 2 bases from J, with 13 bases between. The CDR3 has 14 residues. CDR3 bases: TGCAGTGCTAACGACAGGACTGCCACAGATACGCAGTATTTT. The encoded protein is CSANDRTATDTQYF.

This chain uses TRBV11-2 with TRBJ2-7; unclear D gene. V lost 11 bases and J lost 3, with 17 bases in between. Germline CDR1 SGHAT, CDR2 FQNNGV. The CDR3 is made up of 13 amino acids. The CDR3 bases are TGTGCCTCAGCATTGGGTAAGGTCTACGAGCAGTACTTC. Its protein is CASALGKVYEQYF.

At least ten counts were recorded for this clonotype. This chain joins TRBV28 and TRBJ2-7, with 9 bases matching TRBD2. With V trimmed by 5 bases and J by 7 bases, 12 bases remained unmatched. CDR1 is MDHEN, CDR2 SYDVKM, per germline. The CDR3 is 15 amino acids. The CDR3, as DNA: TGTGCCAGCAGTCTCATAGCGGGGGCCAGGGTTGAGCAGTACTTC. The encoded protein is CASSLIAGARVEQYF.

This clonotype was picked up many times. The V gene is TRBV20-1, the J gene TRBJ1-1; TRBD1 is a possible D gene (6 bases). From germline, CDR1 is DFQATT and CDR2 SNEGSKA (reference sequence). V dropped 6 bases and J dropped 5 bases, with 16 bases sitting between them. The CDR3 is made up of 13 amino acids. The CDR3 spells CSAEMTGLTEAFF. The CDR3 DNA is TGCAGTGCCGAGATGACAGGATTAACTGAAGCTTTCTTT.

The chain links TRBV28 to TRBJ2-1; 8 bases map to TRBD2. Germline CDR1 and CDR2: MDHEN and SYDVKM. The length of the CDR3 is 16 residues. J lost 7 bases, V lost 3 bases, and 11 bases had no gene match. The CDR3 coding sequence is TGTGCCAGCAGTTTTGGCATCGGGAGGGGTCCAAATGAGCAGTTCTTC. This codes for CASSFGIGRGPNEQFF.

CDR3 loop: CASRGYSSGRSTDTQYF. DNA of the CDR3: TGTGCCAGCAGGGGGTATTCTAGCGGGAGGAGCACAGATACGCAGTATTTT. The rearrangement links TRBV6-1 to TRBJ2-3, with 11 bases identical to TRBD2. Germline V gene lookup returns CDR1 MNHNS and CDR2 SASEGT. This CDR3 spans 17 amino acids. V shed 6 bases, J shed 0 bases, and the junction held 8 bases outside the gene matches.

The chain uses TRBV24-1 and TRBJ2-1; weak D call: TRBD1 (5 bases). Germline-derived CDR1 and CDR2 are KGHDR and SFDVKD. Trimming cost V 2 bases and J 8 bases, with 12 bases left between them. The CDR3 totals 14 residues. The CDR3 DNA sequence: TGTGCCACCAGTGATTGGCTGGCAGGGCATGAGCAGTTCTTC. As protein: CATSDWLAGHEQFF.

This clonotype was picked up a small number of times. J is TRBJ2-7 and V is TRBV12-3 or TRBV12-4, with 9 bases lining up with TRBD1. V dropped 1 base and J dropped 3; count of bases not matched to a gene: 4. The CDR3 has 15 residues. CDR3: CASSLGLGQGYEQYF. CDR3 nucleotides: TGTGCCAGCAGTTTAGGCTTGGGACAGGGCTACGAGCAGTACTTC.

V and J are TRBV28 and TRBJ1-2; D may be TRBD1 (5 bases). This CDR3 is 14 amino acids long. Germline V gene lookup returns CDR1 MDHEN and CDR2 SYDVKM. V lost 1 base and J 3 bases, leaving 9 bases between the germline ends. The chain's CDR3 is CASSLSIRDYGYTF. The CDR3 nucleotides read TGTGCCAGCAGTTTATCAATCAGGGACTATGGCTACACCTTC.

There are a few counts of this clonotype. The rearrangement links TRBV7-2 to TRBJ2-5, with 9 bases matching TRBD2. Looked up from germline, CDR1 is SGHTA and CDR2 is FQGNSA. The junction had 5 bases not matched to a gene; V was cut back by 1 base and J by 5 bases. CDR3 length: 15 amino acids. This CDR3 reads CASSLDAGGQETQYF. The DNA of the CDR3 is TGTGCCAGCAGCTTAGATGCGGGGGGGCAGGAGACCCAGTACTTC.